The 3 T cell receptor beta chains given below trace back to one sample, sequenced in a study of cytomegalovirus exposure and HLA in healthy donors (dated 2017 in TCRdb). The receptor library was made with the immunoSEQ multiplex PCR assay. TCRdb holds this immuneACCESS table with in-frame rearrangements only. Some clones are missing; in checked studies, unresolved V genes explain under half, and the rest has no known cause. The sample table lists 200,000 to 250,000 clones, around 78% of them with a count of one. The ten largest clones take up roughly 5.5% of the sample. Source material: PBMCs. These receptors were obtained from a woman between 18 and 29 years old in good health and CMV-seronegative.

This clone was detected a few times. The chain recombines TRBV28 with TRBJ1-2; D is ambiguous. The V end was cut by 5 bases, the J end by 1 base, with 5 bases between. Germline-derived CDR1 and CDR2 are MDHEN and SYDVKM. The length of the CDR3 is 12 residues. In DNA form, the CDR3 reads TGTGCCAGCAGTGCACTTAACTATGGCTACACCTTC. It translates to CASSALNYGYTF.

This clone was seen only once. The chain joins TRBV5-1 to TRBJ2-7; TRBD1 matches 7 bases. The CDR3 is 15 residues long. In germline, CDR1 is SGHRS, CDR2 YFSETQ. The junction had 7 bases not matched to a gene; V was cut back by 0 bases and J by 4 bases. The CDR3 DNA is TGCGCCAGCAGCTTGGGAGGGGGCGAGGGATACGAGCAGTACTTC. Protein: CASSLGGGEGYEQYF.

The genes are TRBV11-2 and TRBJ1-2; D not certain. With 1 base removed from V and 8 bases from J, the gap between germline ends came to 5 bases. Germline V CDR1 and CDR2: SGHAT, FQNNGV. The CDR3 spans 11 residues. The CDR3 protein is CASSLGPGYTF. CDR3 nucleotides: TGTGCCAGCAGCTTAGGACCGGGCTACACCTTC.